This TCR beta chain was documented in a study of lymphopenia after photon versus proton radiotherapy. Repertoires were generated with immunoSEQ multiplex PCR, while TCRdb's copy carries only in-frame clones and drops some. The sample yields about 83,000 clones, about 83% seen once. The sample holds one count of this clone. This CDR3 has 19 residues. With 0 bases removed from V and 0 bases from J, the gap between germline ends came to 15 bases. Germline V gene sequence: CDR1 SNHLY, CDR2 FYNNEI. This TCR derives from a man aged 60 to 69 with pancreatic cancer. The material sequenced was peripheral blood, taken from a patient treated with proton-based radiotherapy. This chain uses TRBV2 with TRBJ2-6; no reliable D call. The CDR3 reads CASSEALLGWSSGANVLTF. CDR3 nucleotide sequence: TGTGCCAGCAGTGAAGCGCTTCTTGGTTGGTCCTCTGGGGCCAACGTCCTGACTTTC.